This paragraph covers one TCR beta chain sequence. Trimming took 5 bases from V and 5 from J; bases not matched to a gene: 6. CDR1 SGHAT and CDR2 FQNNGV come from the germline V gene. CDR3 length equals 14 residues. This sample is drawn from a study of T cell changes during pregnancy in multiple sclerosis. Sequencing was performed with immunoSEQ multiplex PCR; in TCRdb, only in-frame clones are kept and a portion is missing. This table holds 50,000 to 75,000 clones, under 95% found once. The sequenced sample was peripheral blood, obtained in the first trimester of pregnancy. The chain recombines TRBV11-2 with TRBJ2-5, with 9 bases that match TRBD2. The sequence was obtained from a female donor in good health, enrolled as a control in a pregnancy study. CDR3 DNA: TGTGCCAGCAGCACGCGGGGGGGCCGTGAGACCCAGTACTTC. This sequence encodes CASSTRGGRETQYF.